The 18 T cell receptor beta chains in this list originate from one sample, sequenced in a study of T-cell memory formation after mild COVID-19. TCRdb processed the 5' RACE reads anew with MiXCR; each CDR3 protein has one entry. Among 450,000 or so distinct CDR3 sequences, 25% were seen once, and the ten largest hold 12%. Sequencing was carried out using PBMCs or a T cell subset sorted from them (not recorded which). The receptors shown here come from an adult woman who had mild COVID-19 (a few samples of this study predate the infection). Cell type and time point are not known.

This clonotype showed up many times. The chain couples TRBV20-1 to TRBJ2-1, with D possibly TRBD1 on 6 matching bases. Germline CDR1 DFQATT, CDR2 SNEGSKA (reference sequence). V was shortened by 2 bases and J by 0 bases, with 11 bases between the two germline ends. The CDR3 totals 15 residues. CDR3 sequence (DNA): TGCAGTGCTAGAATGTGGGACACCTCCTACAATGAGCAGTTCTTC. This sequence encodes CSARMWDTSYNEQFF.

Here the CDR3 reads CASSKYTGELFF. Here the CDR3 DNA reads TGTGCCAGCAGCAAATACACCGGGGAGCTGTTTTTT. The chain carries TRBV21-1 and TRBJ2-2. TRBV21-1 is termed a pseudogene. The CDR3 is made up of 12 amino acids.

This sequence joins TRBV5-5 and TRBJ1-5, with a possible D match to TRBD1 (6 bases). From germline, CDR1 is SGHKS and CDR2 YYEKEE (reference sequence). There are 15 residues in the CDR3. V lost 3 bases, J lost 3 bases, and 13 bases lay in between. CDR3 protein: CASSWEQGTNQPQHF. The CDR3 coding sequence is TGTGCCAGCAGCTGGGAACAGGGTACCAATCAGCCCCAGCATTTT. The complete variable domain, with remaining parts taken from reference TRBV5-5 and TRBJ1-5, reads DAGVTQSPTHLIKTRGQQVTLRCSPISGHKSVSWYQQVLGQGPQFIFQYYEKEERGRGNFPDRFSARQFPNYSSELNVNALLLGDSALYLCASSWEQGTNQPQHFGDGTRLSIL.

The CDR3 reads CASTRQGGNTEAFF. The CDR3 DNA is TGCGCCAGCACCAGACAGGGAGGGAACACTGAAGCTTTCTTT. The V call is TRBV5-1, the J call TRBJ1-1; 7 nucleotides match TRBD1. CDR3 length: 14 residues. V lost 6 bases, J lost 1 base, and 6 bases stayed unmatched. From germline, CDR1 is SGHRS and CDR2 YFSETQ.

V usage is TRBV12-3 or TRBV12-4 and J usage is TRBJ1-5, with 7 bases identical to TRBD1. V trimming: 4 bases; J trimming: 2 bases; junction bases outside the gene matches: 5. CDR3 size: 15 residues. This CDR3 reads CASSSDRSGNQPQHF. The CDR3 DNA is TGTGCCAGCAGTTCGGACAGGAGTGGCAATCAGCCCCAGCATTTT.

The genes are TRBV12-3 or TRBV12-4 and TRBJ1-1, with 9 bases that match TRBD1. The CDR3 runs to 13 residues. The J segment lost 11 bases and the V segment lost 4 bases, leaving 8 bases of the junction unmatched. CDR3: CASSSGQGGKAFF. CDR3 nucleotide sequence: TGTGCCAGCAGTTCGGGACAGGGAGGGAAGGCTTTCTTT.

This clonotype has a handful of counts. The CDR3 DNA is TGTGCCAGCAGCTCCCGAAGTAGCAAAGAGACCCAGTACTTC. Encoded protein: CASSSRSSKETQYF. This chain uses TRBV7-6 with TRBJ2-5, with unresolved D. CDR1 and CDR2 (germline): SGHVS, FNYEAQ. Trimming removed 4 bases from V and 3 bases from J, with 12 bases in between. This CDR3 has 14 amino acids.

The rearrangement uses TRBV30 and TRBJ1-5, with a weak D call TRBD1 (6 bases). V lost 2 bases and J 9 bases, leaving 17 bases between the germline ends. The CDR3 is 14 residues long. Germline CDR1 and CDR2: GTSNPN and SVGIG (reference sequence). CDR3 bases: TGTGCCTGGAGTACCCACAGGGTCGGTTCGCCCCAGCATTTT. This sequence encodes CAWSTHRVGSPQHF.

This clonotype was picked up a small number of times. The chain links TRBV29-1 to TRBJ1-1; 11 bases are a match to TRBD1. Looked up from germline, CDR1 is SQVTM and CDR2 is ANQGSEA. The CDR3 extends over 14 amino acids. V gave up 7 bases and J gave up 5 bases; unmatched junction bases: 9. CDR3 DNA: TGCAGCGCAGCGGACAGGGGGCGACAGACTGAAGCTTTCTTT. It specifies CSAADRGRQTEAFF.

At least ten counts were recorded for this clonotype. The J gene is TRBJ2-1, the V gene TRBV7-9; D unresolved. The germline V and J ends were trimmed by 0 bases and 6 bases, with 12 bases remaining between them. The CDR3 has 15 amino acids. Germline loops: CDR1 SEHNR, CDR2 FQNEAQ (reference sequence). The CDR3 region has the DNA TGTGCCAGCAGCTTAGCCGGTGGTCCGAGCAATGAGCAGTTCTTC. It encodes CASSLAGGPSNEQFF.

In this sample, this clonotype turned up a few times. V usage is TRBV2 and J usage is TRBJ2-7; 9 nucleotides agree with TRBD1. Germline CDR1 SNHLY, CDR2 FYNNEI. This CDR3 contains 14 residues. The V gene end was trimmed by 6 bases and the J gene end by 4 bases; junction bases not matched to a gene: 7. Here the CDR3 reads CASRATGGTYEQYF. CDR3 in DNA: TGTGCCAGCAGAGCGACAGGGGGTACTTACGAGCAGTACTTC.

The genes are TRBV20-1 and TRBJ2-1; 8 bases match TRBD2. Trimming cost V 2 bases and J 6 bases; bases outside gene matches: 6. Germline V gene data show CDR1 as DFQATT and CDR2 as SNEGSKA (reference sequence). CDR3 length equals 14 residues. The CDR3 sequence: CSARTYGTSNEQFF. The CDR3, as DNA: TGCAGTGCTAGAACCTACGGGACTAGCAATGAGCAGTTCTTC.

CDR3 residues: CASRLAGLYEQYF. Written as DNA, the CDR3 is TGTGCCAGCAGACTAGCGGGTTTATACGAGCAGTACTTC. The chain recombines TRBV27 with TRBJ2-7; the match to TRBD2 covers 9 bases. Trimming took 6 bases from V and 4 from J; bases not matched to a gene: 4. Germline CDR1 is MNHEY and CDR2 is SMNVEV (reference sequence). The CDR3 length is 13 residues.

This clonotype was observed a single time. The CDR3 loop is CASSSTGNIGSPKNIQYF. The CDR3 coding sequence is TGTGCCAGCAGCTCCACAGGGAATATCGGGAGTCCCAAAAACATTCAGTACTTC. This chain links TRBV25-1 with TRBJ2-4; D tentatively reads TRBD1 or TRBD2 (6 bases each). V lost 6 bases and J lost 2, with 23 bases in between. CDR3 length: 18 amino acids. Germline CDR1 and CDR2: MGHDK and SYGVNS.

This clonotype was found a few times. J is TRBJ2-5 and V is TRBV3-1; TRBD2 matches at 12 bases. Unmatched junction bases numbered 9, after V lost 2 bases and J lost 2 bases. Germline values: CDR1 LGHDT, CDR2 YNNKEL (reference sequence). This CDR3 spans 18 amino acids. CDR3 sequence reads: CASSQWGSGTSGQETQYF. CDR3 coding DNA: TGTGCCAGCAGCCAATGGGGATCCGGGACTAGCGGGCAAGAGACCCAGTACTTC.

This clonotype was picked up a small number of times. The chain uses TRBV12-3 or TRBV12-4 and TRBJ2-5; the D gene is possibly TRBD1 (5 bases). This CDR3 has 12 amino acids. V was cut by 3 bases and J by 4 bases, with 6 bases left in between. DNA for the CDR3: TGTGCCAGCAGTTTTGGGGCAGAGACCCAGTACTTC. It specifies CASSFGAETQYF.

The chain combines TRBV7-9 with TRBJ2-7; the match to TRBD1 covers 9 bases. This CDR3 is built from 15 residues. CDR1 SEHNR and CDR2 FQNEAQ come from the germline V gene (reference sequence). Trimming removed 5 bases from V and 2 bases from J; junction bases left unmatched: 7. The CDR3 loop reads CASSPFGQGTYEQYF. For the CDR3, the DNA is TGTGCCAGCAGCCCCTTCGGACAGGGGACCTACGAGCAGTACTTC. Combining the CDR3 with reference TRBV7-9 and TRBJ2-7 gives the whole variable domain DTGVSQNPRHKITKRGQNVTFRCDPISEHNRLYWYRQTLGQGPEFLTYFQNEAQLEKSRLLSDRFSAERPKGSFSTLEIQRTEQGDSAMYLCASSPFGQGTYEQYFGPGTRLTVT.

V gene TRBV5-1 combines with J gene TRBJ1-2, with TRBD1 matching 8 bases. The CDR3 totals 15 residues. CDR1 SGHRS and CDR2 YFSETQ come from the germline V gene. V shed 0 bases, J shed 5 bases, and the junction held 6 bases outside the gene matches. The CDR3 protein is CASSLGGTGGYGYTF. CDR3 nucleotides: TGCGCCAGCAGCTTGGGAGGGACAGGAGGTTATGGCTACACCTTC.